What follows are 9 T cell receptor beta chains derived from one specimen sequenced in a study of PD-1 blockade in classical Hodgkin lymphoma. Time point noted: cycle 4 day 1 (C4D1), after around six weeks of nivolumab. Brentuximab vedotin exposure varied among the patients, all of whom had relapsed after autologous stem cell transplantation. Produced via immunoSEQ multiplex PCR; TCRdb's table is partial and in-frame only. Of tens of thousands of clones in the sample, 55% to 70% were seen once. Sequences were derived from peripheral blood mononuclear cells (PBMCs), sampled before the fourth cycle of nivolumab. The receptor source for this set is a human donor with classical Hodgkin lymphoma.

The genes are TRBV7-6 and TRBJ1-1; D perhaps matches TRBD1 (6 bases). V dropped 5 bases and J dropped 5 bases, with 12 bases sitting between them. Germline V gene data show CDR1 as SGHVS and CDR2 as FNYEAQ. CDR3 length equals 13 residues. The CDR3 nucleotides are TGTGCCAGCAGCCAATACACAGGGACTGAAGCTTTCTTT. Protein: CASSQYTGTEAFF.

J is TRBJ2-7 and V is TRBV4-3; maybe TRBD1 (6 bases). The germline CDR1 and CDR2 sequences are LGHNA and YSLEER. The V and J ends lost 0 bases and 2 bases respectively, with 8 bases between them. This CDR3 is built from 14 residues. The CDR3 spells CASSQEQGTYEQYF. The CDR3 nucleotides read TGCGCCAGCAGCCAAGAACAGGGAACCTACGAGCAGTACTTC.

The CDR3 sequence: CASSSTGGLAYEQYF. In DNA form, the CDR3 reads TGTGCCAGCAGCTCAACAGGGGGGCTGGCCTACGAGCAGTACTTC. The chain joins TRBV13 to TRBJ2-7; 8 nucleotides line up with TRBD1. The CDR3 is 15 residues long. Trimming removed 4 bases from V and 2 bases from J; junction bases left unmatched: 7. CDR1 PRHDT and CDR2 FYEKMQ come from the germline V gene (reference sequence).

V gene TRBV27 combines with J gene TRBJ2-1, with D perhaps matching TRBD1 or TRBD2 (5 bases each). V gave up 2 bases and J gave up 11 bases, with 16 bases separating them. CDR1 is MNHEY and CDR2 is SMNVEV in the germline V gene (reference sequence). The CDR3 is made up of 14 amino acids. CDR3: CASSLKAWDAKQFF. CDR3 bases: TGTGCCAGCAGTTTAAAAGCTTGGGACGCTAAGCAGTTCTTC.

This chain links TRBV27 with TRBJ2-4; D is perhaps TRBD2 (6 bases). Trimming removed 0 bases from V and 0 bases from J, with 12 bases in between. The CDR3 has 17 amino acids. Germline V gene lookup returns CDR1 MNHEY and CDR2 SMNVEV (reference sequence). The CDR3 reads CASSLSGIGGAKNIQYF. The CDR3 DNA follows: TGTGCCAGCAGTTTATCGGGAATCGGGGGAGCCAAAAACATTCAGTACTTC.

The J gene is TRBJ1-4, the V gene TRBV7-9, with D maybe TRBD1 (5 bases). Germline V gives CDR1 SEHNR, CDR2 FQNEAQ (reference sequence). The CDR3 covers 14 residues. V was shortened by 5 bases and J by 5 bases, with 12 bases between the two germline ends. This CDR3 is CASSPGRINEKLFF. The DNA of the CDR3 is TGTGCCAGCAGCCCGGGACGCATAAATGAAAAACTGTTTTTT.

The rearrangement links TRBV5-6 to TRBJ1-1, with no clear D. The V gene lost 0 bases and the J gene lost 3 bases, with 9 bases spanning the gap. Germline V gives CDR1 SGHDT, CDR2 YYEEEE. The CDR3 length is 14 residues. In DNA, the CDR3 is TGTGCCAGCAGCTTGGTGGCGAGGGACACTGAAGCTTTCTTT. It codes for CASSLVARDTEAFF.

This clone was picked up a small number of times. V and J are TRBV7-2 and TRBJ1-4; D perhaps matches TRBD1 (5 bases). This CDR3 is built from 13 residues. Germline V gene lookup returns CDR1 SGHTA and CDR2 FQGNSA. Deletions cut 5 bases from V and 12 bases from J, with 16 bases between. This CDR3 is CASSKHMGGELFF. DNA for the CDR3: TGTGCCAGCAGCAAACATATGGGGGGGGAACTGTTTTTT.

The J gene is TRBJ1-6, the V gene TRBV6-1; 8 bases are a match to TRBD1. The CDR3 is 14 residues long. Germline V gene sequence: CDR1 MNHNS, CDR2 SASEGT. V gave up 6 bases and J gave up 8 bases; unmatched junction bases: 6. CDR3 region: CASRGAGGDSPLHF. The CDR3 coding sequence is TGTGCCAGCAGGGGTGCAGGGGGCGATTCACCCCTCCACTTT.